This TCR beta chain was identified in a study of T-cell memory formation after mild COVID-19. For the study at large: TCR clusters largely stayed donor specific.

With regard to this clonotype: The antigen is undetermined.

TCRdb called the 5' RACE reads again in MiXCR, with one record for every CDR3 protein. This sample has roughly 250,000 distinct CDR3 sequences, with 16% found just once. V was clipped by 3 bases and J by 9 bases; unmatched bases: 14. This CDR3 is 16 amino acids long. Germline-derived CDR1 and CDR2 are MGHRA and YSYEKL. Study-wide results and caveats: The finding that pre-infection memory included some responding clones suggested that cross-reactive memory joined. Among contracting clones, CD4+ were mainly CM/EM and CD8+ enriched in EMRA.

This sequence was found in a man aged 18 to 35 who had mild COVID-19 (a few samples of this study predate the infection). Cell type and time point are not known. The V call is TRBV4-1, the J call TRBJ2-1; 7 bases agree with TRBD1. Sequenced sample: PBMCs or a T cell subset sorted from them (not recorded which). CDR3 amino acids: CASSQGDRARFLEQFF. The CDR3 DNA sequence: TGCGCCAGCAGCCAGGGAGACAGGGCGCGCTTCCTTGAGCAGTTCTTC.